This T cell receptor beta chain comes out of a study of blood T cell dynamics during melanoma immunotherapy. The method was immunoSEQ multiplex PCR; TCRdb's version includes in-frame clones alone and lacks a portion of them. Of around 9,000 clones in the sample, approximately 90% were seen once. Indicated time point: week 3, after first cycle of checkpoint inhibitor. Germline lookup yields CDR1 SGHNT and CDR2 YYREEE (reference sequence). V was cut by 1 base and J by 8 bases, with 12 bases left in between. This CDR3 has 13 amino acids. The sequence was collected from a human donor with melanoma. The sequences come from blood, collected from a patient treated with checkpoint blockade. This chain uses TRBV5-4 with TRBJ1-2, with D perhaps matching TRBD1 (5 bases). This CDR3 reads CASSLSRAGGYTF. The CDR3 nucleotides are TGTGCCAGCAGCTTGTCCAGGGCAGGCGGCTACACCTTC.